This T cell receptor (beta chain) was observed in a study of breast tumors, draining lymph nodes, adjacent tissues. Axillary draining lymph nodes of breast cancer patients supplied the node samples. This clonotype was observed at least ten times. The target antigen is unknown. One entry per CDR3 protein, called by TCRdb with MiXCR from the multiplex PCR reads. The repertoire holds about 180,000 distinct CDR3 sequences, with 30% to 40% as singletons. There are 13 residues in the CDR3. V was shortened by 1 base and J by 10 bases, with 8 bases between the two germline ends. The germline V gene has CDR1 LGHDT and CDR2 YNNKEL (reference sequence). Overall study findings and caveats: Compared with basal-like, luminal-like tumors shared significantly more repertoire with nontumor tissue.

This TCR derives from a female donor with breast cancer. Some clones in this sample may be carry-over from other donors' samples. V usage is TRBV3-1 and J usage is TRBJ2-6; weak D call: TRBD1 (6 bases). The sample consisted of axillary lymph node tissue. Here the CDR3 DNA reads TGTGCCAGCAGCCAAGTACAGGGTAACGTCCTGACTTTC. Its protein is CASSQVQGNVLTF.